This TCR beta chain came from a study of shared clonotypes between healthy human individuals. CDR1 MNHEY and CDR2 SMNVEV come from the germline V gene (reference sequence). Trimming removed 5 bases at V and 4 bases at J, with 17 bases between. There are 16 residues in the CDR3. To note about this clone: Antigen unknown.

Study results and caveats: Tissues were not sampled, only blood, and their repertoires likely differ. In a few donors, around 4.5% of naive CD4 clonotypes appeared in common. Incomplete sequencing of sorted subsets was indicated by rarefaction despite large depth.

The table came from immunoSEQ multiplex PCR; TCRdb's copy has only in-frame clones and leaves some out. The sample shows some 690,000 clones, less than 95% of them seen only once. This chain uses TRBV27 with TRBJ2-2, with a weak D call TRBD2 (6 bases). This clonotype originated in a man aged 18 to 29 in good health. Some clones in this sample may be carry-over from other donors' samples. Input material: memory CD8+ T cells from PBMCs. Noted subset: CD45RO+ cells pooled with CCR7-negative TemRA cells. The CDR3 DNA sequence: TGTGCCAGCAGTCCTTCTGTGGGGGACTTCACCGGGGAGCTGTTTTTT. Its protein is CASSPSVGDFTGELFF.